Each of the 29 T cell receptor beta chains below was sequenced from the same sample in a study of T cell responses to AZD1222 COVID-19 vaccine. TCRdb's table, derived via immunoSEQ multiplex PCR, lists solely in-frame clones and lacks some. The sample shows some 150,000 clones, around 92% of them seen only once. The material sequenced was peripheral blood, taken 28 days after the second AZD1222 dose. These receptors originate from an adult who received the AZD1222 COVID-19 vaccine.

The chain employs TRBV6-5 and TRBJ2-1; a possible D gene is TRBD1 (6 bases). V gave up 0 bases and J gave up 3 bases, with 9 bases separating them. Per the germline V gene, CDR1 is MNHEY and CDR2 is SVGAGI. CDR3 size: 15 residues. The CDR3 DNA reads TGTGCCAGCAGTTACTCTGACAGGCACTACAATGAGCAGTTCTTC. As protein: CASSYSDRHYNEQFF.

The V and J genes are TRBV14 and TRBJ2-1, with D uncertain. Per the germline V gene, CDR1 is SGHDN and CDR2 is FVKESK. Trimming removed 0 bases at V and 9 bases at J, with 3 bases between. The CDR3 is 11 amino acids. The DNA of the CDR3 is TGTGCCAGCAGCCAAGAGGGTGAGCAGTTCTTC. Encoded protein: CASSQEGEQFF.

CDR3 loop: CASTPGGSGQPQHF. The CDR3 region has the DNA TGTGCCAGCACCCCGGGAGGGTCTGGTCAGCCCCAGCATTTT. The chain recombines TRBV28 with TRBJ1-5; D uncertain. In germline, CDR1 is MDHEN, CDR2 SYDVKM. There are 14 residues in the CDR3. Trimming removed 7 bases at V and 6 bases at J, with 16 bases between.

In this sample, this clone turned up once. The chain has TRBV9 and TRBJ1-1; tentatively, D is TRBD1 (5 bases). CDR1 is SGDLS, CDR2 YYNGEE, per germline. The CDR3 extends over 14 amino acids. V gave up 1 base and J gave up 2 bases, with 9 bases separating them. CDR3 loop: CASSVKGYNTEAFF. The CDR3 bases are TGTGCCAGCAGCGTAAAGGGGTACAACACTGAAGCTTTCTTT.

This rearrangement joins TRBV2 to TRBJ1-3; D is unclear. Trimming pared 2 bases from V and 1 base from J, leaving 12 bases between. The germline V gene has CDR1 SNHLY and CDR2 FYNNEI. The CDR3 is 16 amino acids. The CDR3: CASSEKADLSGNTIYF. The CDR3 DNA sequence: TGTGCCAGCAGTGAAAAGGCGGATCTTTCTGGAAACACCATATATTTT.

This chain uses TRBV6-2 or TRBV6-3 with TRBJ1-5, with a weak D call TRBD1 (5 bases). CDR3 length: 16 residues. Trimming took off 0 bases at V and 6 bases at J, with 15 bases between the two ends. Germline values: CDR1 MNHEY, CDR2 SVGEGT. The DNA for the CDR3 is TGTGCCAGCAGTTACTCGGTCCCGGGGCGAGGTCAGCCCCAGCATTTT. It is translated as CASSYSVPGRGQPQHF.

J is TRBJ2-7 and V is TRBV19; D may be TRBD1 or TRBD2 (5 bases each). The CDR3 is made up of 11 amino acids. Germline values: CDR1 LNHDA, CDR2 SQIVND (reference sequence). Trimming removed 4 bases at V and 7 bases at J, with 8 bases between. The CDR3 loop is CASSRGPEQYF. In nucleotides, the CDR3 is TGTGCCAGTAGTAGGGGACCGGAGCAGTACTTC.

This clone appeared once. This sequence joins TRBV19 and TRBJ1-1; D is possibly TRBD1 (5 bases). V shed 4 bases and J shed 0 bases, with 9 bases lying between them. Germline CDR1 LNHDA, CDR2 SQIVND (reference sequence). The CDR3 is 14 amino acids. The CDR3 region is CASSSGRVNTEAFF. CDR3 bases: TGTGCCAGTAGTAGCGGCAGGGTGAACACTGAAGCTTTCTTT.

This chain connects TRBV24-1 to TRBJ1-2, with D maybe TRBD1 (6 bases). V gave up 1 base and J gave up 13 bases, with 18 bases separating them. This CDR3 has 14 amino acids. CDR1 and CDR2 from the germline V gene are KGHDR and SFDVKD. The CDR3 nucleotides are TGTGCCACCAGTGATTTCACCCGCTCAACAGGGAGCACCTTC. Its protein is CATSDFTRSTGSTF.

In its sample, this clone was seen once. The V and J genes are TRBV7-9 and TRBJ2-5; D is undetermined. Looked up from germline, CDR1 is SEHNR and CDR2 is FQNEAQ (reference sequence). Trimming removed 5 bases at V and 5 bases at J, with 15 bases between. The CDR3 extends over 14 amino acids. This CDR3 is CASSLQTRAETQYF. CDR3 sequence (DNA): TGTGCCAGCAGCCTACAAACCCGAGCGGAGACCCAGTACTTC.

J is TRBJ2-3 and V is TRBV30; weak D call: TRBD2 (6 bases). From germline, CDR1 is GTSNPN and CDR2 SVGIG (reference sequence). V was trimmed by 5 bases and J by 5 bases, leaving 20 bases between them. This CDR3 has 15 residues. CDR3 in DNA: TGTGCCTGGGGCCGCTTGGGAGGTGGGGGAGATACGCAGTATTTT. It encodes CAWGRLGGGGDTQYF. The complete variable domain, with remaining parts taken from reference TRBV30 and TRBJ2-3, reads SQTIHQWPATLVQPVGSPLSLECTVEGTSNPNLYWYRQAAGRGLQLLFYSVGIGQISSEVPQNLSASRPQDRQFILSSKKLLLSDSGFYLCAWGRLGGGGDTQYFGPGTRLTVL.

This chain uses TRBV5-1 with TRBJ2-5; D not certain. V lost 0 bases and J lost 5, with 11 bases in between. The V gene's germline CDR1 is SGHRS and CDR2 YFSETQ. This CDR3 region has 14 residues. CDR3 region: CASSLAGTPETQYF. In nucleotides, the CDR3 is TGCGCCAGCAGCTTGGCCGGTACGCCGGAGACCCAGTACTTC.

The chain joins TRBV4-3 to TRBJ2-1, with 14 bases fitting TRBD2. With V trimmed by 1 base and J by 7 bases, 3 bases remained unmatched. Germline CDR1 reads LGHNA; CDR2 reads YSLEER. The CDR3 length is 16 residues. CDR3 bases: TGCGCCAGCAGCCAAGTAAGGACTAGCGGGAGGAATGAGCAGTTCTTC. Residues: CASSQVRTSGRNEQFF.

This CDR3 is CASSRNQETQYF. The CDR3 DNA reads as TGTGCCAGTAGTCGGAACCAAGAGACCCAGTACTTC. The chain carries TRBV19 and TRBJ2-5; D is uncertain. This CDR3 spans 12 amino acids. CDR1 is LNHDA and CDR2 is SQIVND in the germline V gene (reference sequence). Trimming removed 5 bases from V and 0 bases from J, with 4 bases in between.

J is TRBJ1-2 and V is TRBV28; TRBD1 might be the D (5 bases). The CDR3 is 12 residues long. V lost 8 bases and J 7 bases, leaving 14 bases between the germline ends. Germline values: CDR1 MDHEN, CDR2 SYDVKM. This chain's CDR3 is CASAQGSSGYTF. CDR3 in DNA: TGTGCCAGCGCCCAGGGTTCAAGTGGCTACACCTTC.

As DNA, the CDR3 is TGTGCCAGCAGCTTAGGCAGGGCCACCGGGGAGCTGTTTTTT. Protein sequence: CASSLGRATGELFF. The genes are TRBV7-2 and TRBJ2-2; the D gene is possibly TRBD1 (5 bases). The CDR3 extends over 14 amino acids. In germline, CDR1 is SGHTA, CDR2 FQGNSA. V was trimmed by 1 base and J by 4 bases, leaving 7 bases between them.

This rearrangement joins TRBV18 to TRBJ2-1, with D perhaps TRBD2 (5 bases). Germline loops: CDR1 KGHSH, CDR2 LQKENI. V shed 3 bases and J shed 8 bases, with 14 bases lying between them. The CDR3 extends over 14 amino acids. The CDR3 DNA reads TGTGCCAGCTCACCGGGAGAAGCGGCCTATGAGCAGTTCTTC. As protein: CASSPGEAAYEQFF.

This chain links TRBV18 with TRBJ1-2, with no clear D. CDR1 and CDR2 from the germline V gene are KGHSH and LQKENI. The CDR3 length is 13 residues. V lost 5 bases to trimming and J lost 8 bases, with 15 bases between them. The CDR3 DNA sequence: TGTGCCAGCTCAAAGGCCCCCGGTTGGGGCTACACCTTC. Translation: CASSKAPGWGYTF.

This clone appeared a single time. This chain uses TRBV3-1 (or the pseudogene TRBV3-2) with TRBJ1-6, with TRBD1 matching 9 bases. This CDR3 spans 20 amino acids. Unmatched junction bases numbered 10, after V lost 1 base and J lost 0 bases. Germline lookup yields CDR1 LGHDT and CDR2 YNNKEL (reference sequence). Here the CDR3 DNA reads TGTGCCAGCAGCCAAGTAAGAGCCGGGACAGGGTTCTCCTATAATTCACCCCTCCACTTT. This translates into CASSQVRAGTGFSYNSPLHF.

This clone appeared a few times. The chain uses TRBV19 and TRBJ2-1; 7 bases align to TRBD2. V was pared by 4 bases and J by 9 bases, with 15 bases of the junction left unmatched. Germline V gene sequence: CDR1 LNHDA, CDR2 SQIVND (reference sequence). The CDR3 is made up of 16 amino acids. CDR3 bases: TGTGCCAGTAGTAGAGATCTCGGCGGACTAGTTGGTGAGCAGTTCTTC. The encoded protein is CASSRDLGGLVGEQFF.

The V call is TRBV19, the J call TRBJ2-2, with a possible D match to TRBD2 (6 bases). Trimming removed 8 bases at V and 4 bases at J, with 14 bases between. CDR3 length: 14 amino acids. From germline, CDR1 is LNHDA and CDR2 SQIVND (reference sequence). The CDR3 DNA sequence: TGTGCCAGTGGGGGGACTTTCATCACCGGGGAGCTGTTTTTT. This encodes CASGGTFITGELFF.

The rearrangement joins TRBV3-1 (or the pseudogene TRBV3-2) to TRBJ1-2; the D gene is possibly TRBD1 (6 bases). The CDR3 loop spans 12 amino acids. The germline CDR1 and CDR2 sequences are LGHDT and YNNKEL (reference sequence). V lost 7 bases to trimming and J lost 6 bases, with 12 bases between them. CDR3 loop: CASIGGLDGYTF. CDR3 in DNA: TGTGCCAGCATTGGGGGGCTAGATGGCTACACCTTC.

The chain carries TRBV4-3 and TRBJ1-1; no firm D call. Looked up from germline, CDR1 is LGHNA and CDR2 is YSLEER. Trimming removed 1 base at V and 5 bases at J, with 17 bases between. The CDR3 contains 16 residues. The CDR3 here is CASSQALSSTATEAFF. DNA for the CDR3: TGCGCCAGCAGCCAAGCCCTGAGCTCTACGGCGACTGAAGCTTTCTTT.

This chain links TRBV5-1 with TRBJ1-6; D is unresolved. Trimming shortened V by 5 bases and J by 7 bases, and 10 bases separated the two germline ends. The CDR3 covers 13 residues. Germline lookup yields CDR1 SGHRS and CDR2 YFSETQ. CDR3 nucleotides: TGCGCCAGCAGATTTGACCGCAATTCACCCCTCCACTTT. Translated, it gives CASRFDRNSPLHF.

This clone appeared once. The chain couples TRBV7-2 to TRBJ1-5, with 9 bases lining up with TRBD1. After removal of 5 bases from V and 2 bases from J, the junction contained 4 bases not matched to a gene. CDR1 is SGHTA and CDR2 is FQGNSA in the germline V gene. CDR3 length: 15 residues. CDR3 in amino acids: CASSPGTGRNQPQHF. The CDR3 DNA reads as TGTGCCAGCAGCCCAGGGACAGGGCGCAATCAGCCCCAGCATTTT.

This sequence joins TRBV6-1 and TRBJ2-2, with TRBD2 matching 10 bases. The CDR3 contains 16 residues. Germline V gene data show CDR1 as MNHNS and CDR2 as SASEGT. The J segment lost 6 bases and the V segment lost 4 bases, leaving 8 bases of the junction unmatched. The chain's CDR3 is CASSVSSGSGSGELFF. The CDR3 DNA sequence: TGTGCCAGCAGTGTATCTAGCGGGAGCGGCTCCGGGGAGCTGTTTTTT.

The gene calls are TRBV3-1 (or the pseudogene TRBV3-2) and TRBJ2-7, with D hard to call. The V gene's germline CDR1 is LGHDT and CDR2 YNNKEL (reference sequence). Trimming removed 5 bases at V and 3 bases at J, with 17 bases between. The CDR3 totals 15 residues. CDR3 sequence (DNA): TGTGCCAGCAGCTACCTTAGATGGCCCAGCTACGAGCAGTACTTC. Protein sequence: CASSYLRWPSYEQYF.

The CDR3 coding sequence is TGTGCCAGCAGTTACAGGGTCAGGGAGACCCAGTACTTC. Translation: CASSYRVRETQYF. The rearrangement joins TRBV28 to TRBJ2-5; tentatively, D is TRBD1 (6 bases). Germline-derived CDR1 and CDR2 are MDHEN and SYDVKM. The CDR3 spans 13 residues. Trimming shortened V by 4 bases and J by 5 bases, and 11 bases separated the two germline ends.

V usage is TRBV6-1 and J usage is TRBJ2-7; 7 bases fit TRBD2. CDR1 MNHNS and CDR2 SASEGT come from the germline V gene. V lost 0 bases to trimming and J lost 3 bases; unmatched junction nucleotides: 11. The CDR3 runs 17 residues. This CDR3 reads CASSEALVGLGSYEQYF. The CDR3 bases are TGTGCCAGCAGTGAAGCGCTTGTAGGACTAGGGAGCTACGAGCAGTACTTC.